The 27 T cell receptor beta chains listed next were all sequenced from one sample in a study of T cell changes during pregnancy in multiple sclerosis. Sequenced by immunoSEQ multiplex PCR; TCRdb stores in-frame clones only, minus some. The sample consists of under 65,000 clones, 90% of them appearing once. The sample consisted of peripheral blood, taken in the first trimester of pregnancy. These receptors originate from a female donor in good health, enrolled as a control in a pregnancy study.

The chain has TRBV7-2 and TRBJ2-1; TRBD2 matches 10 bases. The CDR3 has 16 residues. V trimming: 3 bases; J trimming: 5 bases; junction bases outside the gene matches: 7. Germline V lookup: CDR1 SGHTA, CDR2 FQGNSA. DNA of the CDR3: TGTGCCAGCAGCTTCCTGGGACTAGCGCCTCACAATGAGCAGTTCTTC. This gives the protein CASSFLGLAPHNEQFF.

In its sample, this clone was seen once. CDR3 protein: CASSVAGGPGNEQFF. CDR3 DNA sequence: TGTGCCAGCAGCGTAGCGGGGGGGCCGGGCAATGAGCAGTTCTTC. V and J are TRBV9 and TRBJ2-1; 8 positions match TRBD2. The germline V gene has CDR1 SGDLS and CDR2 YYNGEE. V gave up 0 bases and J gave up 6 bases; unmatched junction bases: 5. The CDR3 totals 15 residues.

The V gene is TRBV19, the J gene TRBJ2-7; 7 bases fit TRBD2. This CDR3 contains 15 residues. The ends lost 7 bases at V and 0 bases at J; junction bases unmatched: 9. Germline CDR1 reads LNHDA; CDR2 reads SQIVND (reference sequence). The CDR3 DNA reads TGTGCCAGTAACCCCACGGGGGGTGACTCCTACGAGCAGTACTTC. This translates into CASNPTGGDSYEQYF.

V is TRBV5-4 and J is TRBJ2-5, with 7 bases matching TRBD1. Germline trimming cut 3 bases from V and 7 bases from J; bases unmatched to any gene: 9. The germline gives CDR1 SGHNT, CDR2 YYREEE (reference sequence). CDR3 size: 14 residues. In DNA form, the CDR3 reads TGTGCCAGCAGCTACGACAGGGTGGGGCGGACCCAGTACTTC. This sequence encodes CASSYDRVGRTQYF.

The chain has TRBV29-1 and TRBJ2-4, with TRBD1 matching 8 bases. J lost 4 bases, V lost 4 bases, and 15 bases had no gene match. The V gene's germline CDR1 is SQVTM and CDR2 ANQGSEA. This CDR3 is 17 amino acids long. CDR3 nucleotide sequence: TGCAGCGTTGCCCCACTACCCTTGGACAGGGTGAAAAACATTCAGTACTTC. Protein: CSVAPLPLDRVKNIQYF.

The chain joins TRBV7-9 to TRBJ1-2, with TRBD1 identical over 8 bases. CDR3 length: 15 residues. The J segment lost 2 bases and the V segment lost 5 bases, leaving 7 bases of the junction unmatched. The germline CDR1 and CDR2 sequences are SEHNR and FQNEAQ (reference sequence). CDR3 nucleotides: TGTGCCAGCAGCACCTTGGACAGGGCAAACTATGGCTACACCTTC. This sequence encodes CASSTLDRANYGYTF.

This clone was found once. The rearrangement links TRBV6-4 to TRBJ2-1, with 9 bases aligning to TRBD2. This CDR3 comprises 15 residues. Germline trimming cut 5 bases from V and 4 bases from J; bases unmatched to any gene: 6. Germline V gene data show CDR1 as MRHNA and CDR2 as SNTAGT. The CDR3 spells CASSRAGGDYNEQFF. In nucleotides, the CDR3 is TGTGCCAGCAGTCGGGCGGGGGGGGATTACAATGAGCAGTTCTTC.

The chain links TRBV28 to TRBJ2-2; TRBD1 agrees at 8 bases. The V gene end was trimmed by 6 bases and the J gene end by 8 bases; junction bases not matched to a gene: 5. The germline CDR1 and CDR2 sequences are MDHEN and SYDVKM. The CDR3 extends over 13 amino acids. As DNA, the CDR3 is TGTGCCAGCAGCTCCGGACAGGGTGGGGAGCTGTTTTTT. Translating it yields CASSSGQGGELFF.

The gene calls are TRBV30 and TRBJ1-6; D gene unclear. The V gene lost 1 base and the J gene lost 12 bases, with 7 bases spanning the gap. The CDR3 is made up of 11 amino acids. CDR1 and CDR2 from the germline V gene are GTSNPN and SVGIG (reference sequence). CDR3 residues: CAWSARLPLHF. The CDR3 nucleotides are TGTGCCTGGAGTGCCCGTCTACCCCTCCACTTT.

The rearrangement uses TRBV4-3 and TRBJ1-3, with TRBD1 matching 9 bases. CDR3 size: 15 residues. The V segment lost 5 bases and the J segment 5 bases; nucleotides outside the gene matches: 7. CDR1 and CDR2 from the germline V gene are LGHNA and YSLEER. CDR3 coding DNA: TGCGCCAGCAGCAACAGGGGACAGGGCCGAAACACCATATATTTT. Amino acid sequence: CASSNRGQGRNTIYF.

The rearrangement links TRBV15 to TRBJ2-3; D possibly corresponds to TRBD1 (5 bases). This CDR3 has 15 residues. CDR1 and CDR2 from the germline V gene are LNHNV and YYDKDF (reference sequence). The germline V and J ends were trimmed by 5 bases and 2 bases, with 14 bases remaining between them. The CDR3 is CATSGPNRLTDTQYF. The CDR3 DNA reads TGTGCCACCAGCGGCCCCAACAGGCTCACAGATACGCAGTATTTT.

The chain joins TRBV2 to TRBJ2-7; D remains ambiguous. V lost 2 bases, J lost 3 bases, and 11 bases lay in between. Germline loops: CDR1 SNHLY, CDR2 FYNNEI. The CDR3 spans 14 residues. The CDR3 DNA sequence: TGTGCCAGCAGTGAACCCAATCAGCGCTACGAGCAGTACTTC. Its protein is CASSEPNQRYEQYF.

The chain joins TRBV18 to TRBJ2-1, with 9 bases fitting TRBD2. The CDR3 runs to 17 residues. V lost 5 bases to trimming and J lost 6 bases; unmatched junction nucleotides: 14. The germline V gene encodes CDR1 KGHSH and CDR2 LQKENI. This chain's CDR3 is CASSMTSGQGAGNEQFF. The DNA of the CDR3 is TGTGCCAGCTCAATGACTAGCGGTCAGGGAGCGGGCAATGAGCAGTTCTTC.

The V and J genes are TRBV4-2 and TRBJ2-7; 8 nucleotides line up with TRBD2. After removal of 0 bases from V and 2 bases from J, the junction contained 6 bases not matched to a gene. Per germline, CDR1 LGHNA and CDR2 YNFKEQ. The CDR3 has 16 residues. CDR3 in DNA: TGTGCCAGCAGCCAAGAGGGTAGCGGGGACCCCTACGAGCAGTACTTC. Amino acids: CASSQEGSGDPYEQYF.

This chain uses TRBV6-1 with TRBJ1-6; tentative D call: TRBD1 (6 bases). Deletions cut 8 bases from V and 10 bases from J, with 18 bases between. Germline V CDR1 and CDR2: MNHNS, SASEGT. The CDR3 is 14 amino acids. The CDR3 region has the DNA TGTGCCAGCTACGTGGGGGGGCGCAAATCACCCCTCCACTTT. It translates to CASYVGGRKSPLHF.

The chain recombines TRBV7-2 with TRBJ1-4; maybe TRBD1 (5 bases). CDR3 size: 14 residues. Trimming took off 8 bases at V and 5 bases at J, with 15 bases between the two ends. In germline, CDR1 is SGHTA, CDR2 FQGNSA. CDR3 residues: CASAAGRANEKLFF. The CDR3 nucleotides read TGTGCCAGCGCAGCTGGCAGGGCGAATGAAAAACTGTTTTTT.

This chain links TRBV5-4 with TRBJ2-2; 12 bases fit TRBD2. Germline V gene data show CDR1 as SGHNT and CDR2 as YYREEE (reference sequence). V shed 5 bases and J 3 bases; nucleotides not matched to a gene: 5. The CDR3 consists of 16 residues. CDR3 amino acids: CASSSRLAGDTGELFF. CDR3 sequence (DNA): TGTGCCAGCAGTTCTCGACTAGCGGGAGACACCGGGGAGCTGTTTTTT. Combining the CDR3 with reference TRBV5-4 and TRBJ2-2 gives the whole variable domain ETGVTQSPTHLIKTRGQQVTLRCSSQSGHNTVSWYQQALGQGPQFIFQYYREEENGRGNFPPRFSGLQFPNYSSELNVNALELDDSALYLCASSSRLAGDTGELFFGEGSRLTVL.

This clone was seen more than once but under ten times. The V call is TRBV6-1, the J call TRBJ2-7; TRBD1 aligns across 7 bases. This CDR3 is built from 13 residues. The V gene's germline CDR1 is MNHNS and CDR2 SASEGT. The J segment lost 2 bases and the V segment lost 7 bases, leaving 5 bases of the junction unmatched. CDR3 nucleotide sequence: TGTGCCAGCACCCGGGACAGAGCCTACGAGCAGTACTTC. It codes for CASTRDRAYEQYF.

This chain connects TRBV6-6 to TRBJ1-5, with 8 bases lining up with TRBD1. CDR1 and CDR2 (germline): MNHNY, SVGAGI (reference sequence). V dropped 5 bases and J dropped 6; count of bases not matched to a gene: 9. The CDR3 consists of 15 residues. CDR3 sequence: CASSPGGIRSQPQHF. The CDR3 DNA follows: TGTGCCAGCAGTCCAGGGGGCATAAGGAGTCAGCCCCAGCATTTT.

Here the CDR3 reads CASSFPGTEAFF. In DNA form, the CDR3 reads TGTGCCAGCAGCTTCCCGGGGACTGAAGCTTTCTTT. J is TRBJ1-1 and V is TRBV7-3; D not certain. The CDR3 runs to 12 residues. V lost 3 bases and J lost 5, with 7 bases in between. From germline, CDR1 is SGHTA and CDR2 FQGTGA.

The chain employs TRBV7-6 and TRBJ2-7; maybe TRBD1 (6 bases). Germline CDR1 SGHVS, CDR2 FNYEAQ. The length of the CDR3 is 15 residues. V was shortened by 5 bases and J by 3 bases, with 17 bases between the two germline ends. CDR3 amino acids: CASSANLGTNYEQYF. The CDR3 DNA follows: TGTGCCAGCAGCGCAAATTTGGGGACAAACTACGAGCAGTACTTC. Variable domain in full (rest from reference TRBV7-6 and TRBJ2-7): GAGVSQSPRYKVTKRGQDVALRCDPISGHVSLYWYRQALGQGPEFLTYFNYEAQQDKSGLPNDRFSAERPEGSISTLTIQRTEQRDSAMYRCASSANLGTNYEQYFGPGTRLTVT.

This chain connects TRBV5-4 to TRBJ1-2, with D possibly being TRBD1 (5 bases). This CDR3 has 16 residues. Germline V CDR1 and CDR2: SGHNT, YYREEE (reference sequence). V lost 3 bases to trimming and J lost 5 bases, with 20 bases between them. The DNA of the CDR3 is TGTGCCAGCAGCTCGGGACTGCCCCTGGTTCTATATGGCTACACCTTC. Translating it yields CASSSGLPLVLYGYTF.

The rearrangement links TRBV28 to TRBJ2-4; TRBD2 is a possible D gene (5 bases). CDR1 is MDHEN and CDR2 is SYDVKM in the germline V gene. The CDR3 runs 14 residues. Trimming left V 7 bases short and J 1 base short, with 11 bases between. CDR3 sequence: CASNSREAKNIQYF. The CDR3 DNA sequence: TGTGCCAGCAACTCAAGGGAGGCCAAAAACATTCAGTACTTC.

This clone was recorded a few times. This chain links TRBV11-2 with TRBJ1-3; D not certain. The CDR3 covers 16 residues. V shed 5 bases and J shed 0 bases, with 14 bases lying between them. CDR1 and CDR2 (germline): SGHAT, FQNNGV. The CDR3: CASSPYERASGNTIYF. CDR3 DNA: TGTGCCAGCAGCCCTTACGAGAGGGCCTCTGGAAACACCATATATTTT.

This chain connects TRBV11-2 to TRBJ1-2; tentatively, D is TRBD1 (6 bases). With 1 base removed from V and 8 bases from J, the gap between germline ends came to 11 bases. CDR3 length equals 13 residues. Germline V lookup: CDR1 SGHAT, CDR2 FQNNGV. CDR3 nucleotides: TGTGCCAGCAGCTTAGTCAGGGACAACGGCTACACCTTC. It yields the protein CASSLVRDNGYTF. Together with reference TRBV11-2 and TRBJ1-2, the CDR3 gives the full variable domain: EAGVAQSPRYKIIEKRQSVAFWCNPISGHATLYWYQQILGQGPKLLIQFQNNGVVDDSQLPKDRFSAERLKGVDSTLKIQPAKLEDSAVYLCASSLVRDNGYTFGSGTRLTVV.

This clone appeared once. This chain joins TRBV7-9 and TRBJ1-4; weak D call: TRBD1 (6 bases). This CDR3 has 14 residues. Germline V gene data show CDR1 as SEHNR and CDR2 as FQNEAQ (reference sequence). The V gene lost 7 bases and the J gene lost 7 bases, with 16 bases spanning the gap. The CDR3 loop reads CASTNSGGAEKLFF. In nucleotides, the CDR3 is TGTGCCAGCACCAACAGTGGGGGGGCTGAAAAACTGTTTTTT.

The rearrangement links TRBV6-5 to TRBJ2-1; perhaps TRBD2 as D (6 bases). In germline, CDR1 is MNHEY, CDR2 SVGAGI. The CDR3 extends over 14 amino acids. V was shortened by 3 bases and J by 6 bases, with 12 bases between the two germline ends. CDR3 in amino acids: CASSYRLEINEQFF. The CDR3 nucleotides are TGTGCCAGCAGTTATAGACTAGAGATCAATGAGCAGTTCTTC.